Listed below are T cell receptor beta chains from one sample, sequenced in a study of early T cells in non-severe SARS-CoV-2 infection. Using its own MiXCR run on the 5' RACE reads, TCRdb lists one record per CDR3 protein. The sample consists of around 100,000 distinct CDR3 sequences, 13% of them appearing once. The material sequenced was whole blood. These receptor sequences come from an adult who was a healthcare worker with PCR-confirmed SARS-CoV-2 infection or an uninfected control (not recorded which). Each CDR3 is given with its conserved first and last residue. A D gene is named only where the DNA matches it firmly. Not all rows give a size; the values are once, few, many and, for expanded clones, a class.

d_call	clone_size	j_call	v_call	cdr3_aa	cdr3_nt
.	.	TRBJ2-3	TRBV5-1	CASSLTGSASDTQYF	TGCGCCAGCAGCTTGACGGGAAGTGCGTCAGATACGCAGTATTTT
.	.	TRBJ2-3	TRBV28	CASKGLDTQYF	TGTGCCAGCAAGGGGCTGGATACGCAGTATTTT
TRBD2	few	TRBJ2-1	TRBV19	CASSRLAGAHNEQFF	TGTGCCAGTAGTAGACTAGCGGGAGCCCACAATGAGCAGTTCTTC
.	few	TRBJ2-3	TRBV28	CASSLQGEGDTQYF	TGTGCCAGCAGTCTACAGGGTGAAGGGGATACGCAGTATTTT
TRBD2	.	TRBJ2-1	TRBV5-1	CASSTGRSGRGEQFF	TGCGCCAGCAGCACAGGGAGGAGCGGGAGAGGCGAGCAGTTCTTC
.	.	TRBJ2-1	TRBV6-1	CASSEQGYEQFF	TGTGCCAGCAGTGAACAGGGTTATGAGCAGTTCTTC
.	many	TRBJ2-3	TRBV27	CASSFSGSGADTQYF	TGTGCCAGCAGTTTCTCCGGGAGTGGAGCAGATACGCAGTATTTT
.	many	TRBJ1-5	TRBV12-3/TRBV12-4	CASSLGANQPQHF	TGTGCCAGCAGCTTGGGGGCGAATCAGCCCCAGCATTTT
.	few	TRBJ1-1	TRBV6-1	CASSVDGISEAFF	TGTGCCAGCAGTGTAGACGGGATATCTGAAGCTTTCTTT
.	few	TRBJ2-1	TRBV11-2	CASSLPPLETNEQFF	TGTGCCAGCAGCTTACCCCCACTAGAAACCAATGAGCAGTTCTTC
TRBD2	many	TRBJ2-7	TRBV12-3/TRBV12-4	CASSFFGGGYEQYF	TGTGCCAGCAGTTTTTTTGGCGGGGGATACGAGCAGTACTTC
.	few	TRBJ2-1	TRBV2	CASGGPYSYNEQFF	TGTGCCAGCGGTGGACCTTACTCCTACAATGAGCAGTTCTTC
TRBD2	.	TRBJ2-5	TRBV5-1	CASSENLAGEETQYF	TGCGCCAGCAGCGAAAATCTAGCGGGAGAAGAGACCCAGTACTTC
.	few	TRBJ2-1	TRBV29-1	CSIRLVNEQFF	TGCAGCATAAGACTAGTCAATGAGCAGTTCTTC
.	few	TRBJ2-7	TRBV10-3	CAISESGGTGSDEQYF	TGTGCCATCAGTGAGTCTGGGGGTACAGGGAGCGACGAGCAGTACTTC
TRBD2	.	TRBJ2-1	TRBV20-1	CSGSGVPYNEQFF	TGCAGTGGGAGCGGGGTTCCCTACAATGAGCAGTTCTTC
TRBD1	.	TRBJ2-5	TRBV15	CATSRDTGVKTQYF	TGTGCCACCAGCAGAGACACAGGGGTAAAGACCCAGTACTTC
TRBD1	few	TRBJ2-7	TRBV20-1	CSASAVGQVYEQYF	TGCAGTGCTAGTGCGGTGGGACAGGTCTACGAGCAGTACTTC
.	.	TRBJ2-7	TRBV7-9	CASTADSFEQYF	TGTGCCAGCACCGCGGACAGTTTCGAGCAGTACTTC
.	few	TRBJ2-7	TRBV6-1	CASSETFPYYEQYF	TGTGCCAGCAGTGAAACCTTCCCCTACTACGAGCAGTACTTC
TRBD2	many	TRBJ2-3	TRBV14	CASSPRGFGLAGRTDTQYF	TGTGCCAGCAGCCCAAGGGGATTCGGACTAGCGGGACGAACAGATACGCAGTATTTT
.	many	TRBJ2-4	TRBV11-2	CASSPGLMNIQYF	TGTGCCAGCAGCCCCGGACTGATGAACATTCAGTACTTC
.	many	TRBJ1-4	TRBV18	CASSPQASTNEKLFF	TGTGCCAGCTCACCTCAGGCATCAACTAATGAAAAACTGTTTTTT
.	few	TRBJ2-4	TRBV6-6	CASGGLGGKNIQYF	TGTGCCAGCGGCGGGTTGGGAGGCAAAAACATTCAGTACTTC
.	.	TRBJ2-7	TRBV28	CASREAGITYEQYF	TGTGCCAGCAGGGAGGCAGGGATAACCTACGAGCAGTACTTC
TRBD1	few	TRBJ2-5	TRBV12-3/TRBV12-4	CASSLGQRTDQETQYF	TGTGCCAGCAGTTTGGGACAGAGAACGGACCAAGAGACCCAGTACTTC
.	.	TRBJ2-3	TRBV7-7	CASSLSYTDTQYF	TGTGCCAGCAGCTTAAGTTATACAGATACGCAGTATTTT
.	.	TRBJ2-2	TRBV2	CASSVDMGTGELFF	TGTGCCAGCAGTGTGGACATGGGCACCGGGGAGCTGTTTTTT
.	many	TRBJ2-1	TRBV5-1	CASSWSGSSYNEQFF	TGCGCCAGCAGCTGGAGCGGGTCCTCCTACAATGAGCAGTTCTTC
.	few	TRBJ2-3	TRBV6-2/TRBV6-3	CASSYSMTKPETDTQYF	TGTGCCAGCAGTTACTCGATGACTAAACCAGAAACAGATACGCAGTATTTT
TRBD1	few	TRBJ2-1	TRBV11-2	CASSPCRQGDFVCNEQFF	TGTGCCAGCAGCCCATGTCGACAGGGGGATTTTGTTTGCAATGAGCAGTTCTTC
.	few	TRBJ2-2	TRBV6-5	CASYAPGNTGELFF	TGTGCCAGCTACGCCCCCGGGAACACCGGGGAGCTGTTTTTT